The 27 T cell receptor beta chains below were found in one sample sequenced in a study of identical twins. TCRdb fed the 5' RACE reads into MiXCR, producing one record per CDR3 protein. The sample consists of about 690,000 distinct CDR3 sequences, around 6% of them appearing once. The sample consisted of naive T cells sorted from blood. Receptors were obtained from a man younger than 30 in good health.

This clonotype was seen more than once but under ten times. J is TRBJ1-5 and V is TRBV20-1; TRBD1 agrees at 12 bases. The V and J ends lost 3 bases and 5 bases, in that order; junction bases with no gene match: 5. The CDR3 covers 15 residues. Germline lookup yields CDR1 DFQATT and CDR2 SNEGSKA (reference sequence). CDR3: CSASSGTGGDQPQHF. CDR3 nucleotides: TGCAGTGCTAGTTCCGGGACAGGGGGCGATCAGCCCCAGCATTTT.

This clonotype has just a few counts. The chain employs TRBV12-3 or TRBV12-4 and TRBJ2-1; 7 positions agree with TRBD2. V shed 4 bases, J shed 6 bases, and the junction held 9 bases outside the gene matches. This CDR3 spans 15 amino acids. The CDR3 region is CASSYTGTTGNEQFF. The CDR3 DNA follows: TGTGCCAGCAGTTACACCGGGACTACCGGCAATGAGCAGTTCTTC.

This clonotype has ten or more counts. The chain links TRBV20-1 to TRBJ2-7; the D gene is possibly TRBD2 (6 bases). Germline V lookup: CDR1 DFQATT, CDR2 SNEGSKA (reference sequence). The CDR3 has 15 residues. Trimming cost V 6 bases and J 2 bases, with 20 bases left between them. CDR3 sequence reads: CSAHEVGSGAYEQYF. The CDR3 DNA sequence: TGCAGTGCCCATGAGGTGGGTAGCGGAGCCTACGAGCAGTACTTC.

Ten or more counts support this clonotype. The rearrangement joins TRBV12-3 or TRBV12-4 to TRBJ1-3; D call uncertain. Trimming cost V 5 bases and J 0 bases, with 8 bases left between them. The CDR3 is made up of 14 amino acids. The CDR3, as DNA: TGTGCCAGCAGTCTTTGGATCTCTGGAAACACCATATATTTT. It codes for CASSLWISGNTIYF.

This clonotype was observed at least ten times. The chain uses TRBV12-3 or TRBV12-4 and TRBJ2-1; D possibly corresponds to TRBD2 (5 bases). The CDR3 is 15 residues long. The V end lost 5 bases, the J end lost 0 bases, and 11 bases lay between the germline ends. CDR3 sequence: CASSADRDSYNEQFF. The CDR3 bases are TGTGCCAGCAGTGCAGACCGGGACTCCTACAATGAGCAGTTCTTC.

This clonotype was seen many times. The CDR3 reads CSVVPGGGGAWETQYF. In DNA form, the CDR3 reads TGCAGCGTTGTACCCGGAGGGGGGGGCGCGTGGGAGACCCAGTACTTC. This rearrangement joins TRBV29-1 to TRBJ2-5; D may be TRBD2 (7 bases). The CDR3 extends over 16 amino acids. CDR1 is SQVTM and CDR2 is ANQGSEA in the germline V gene. V dropped 4 bases and J dropped 5 bases, with 23 bases sitting between them. Variable domain in full (rest from reference TRBV29-1 and TRBJ2-5): SAVISQKPSRDICQRGTSLTIQCQVDSQVTMMFWYRQQPGQSLTLIATANQGSEATYESGFVIDKFPISRPNLTFSTLTVSNMSPEDSSIYLCSVVPGGGGAWETQYFGPGTRLLVL.

This clonotype has at least ten counts. This rearrangement joins TRBV6-2 or TRBV6-3 to TRBJ2-7; D gene unclear. The CDR3 is 14 residues long. From germline, CDR1 is MNHEY and CDR2 SVGEGT. Trimming stripped 2 bases from V and 7 bases from J, with 15 bases between. CDR3 protein: CASSYPREGEEQYF. The CDR3 nucleotides are TGTGCCAGCAGTTACCCTAGAGAAGGAGAGGAGCAGTACTTC.

This clonotype was seen more than once but under ten times. The chain recombines TRBV7-2 with TRBJ2-1; D is unclear. Germline V gives CDR1 SGHTA, CDR2 FQGNSA. The CDR3 is 13 residues long. V lost 1 base and J lost 9, with 10 bases in between. The DNA for the CDR3 is TGTGCCAGCAGCTTAGAGGTAGCAGGTGAGCAGTTCTTC. It specifies CASSLEVAGEQFF.

In its sample, this clonotype was seen many times. V usage is TRBV20-1 and J usage is TRBJ2-2, with unresolved D. Trimming shortened V by 0 bases and J by 4 bases, and 6 bases separated the two germline ends. CDR3 length equals 13 residues. Germline V gives CDR1 DFQATT, CDR2 SNEGSKA (reference sequence). The CDR3 sequence is CSARDLGTGELFF. CDR3 sequence (DNA): TGCAGTGCTAGAGATTTGGGCACCGGGGAGCTGTTTTTT.

Many counts were recorded for this clonotype. V and J are TRBV3-1 and TRBJ2-7, with TRBD2 as a possible D gene (5 bases). Between the trimmed V and J ends, which lost 4 bases and 0 bases, there was a span of 13 bases. This CDR3 is built from 15 residues. Germline CDR1 LGHDT, CDR2 YNNKEL (reference sequence). The CDR3 is CASSRNYGNSYEQYV. In DNA, the CDR3 is TGTGCCAGCAGCCGAAACTACGGGAACTCCTACGAGCAGTACGTC.

The chain carries TRBV5-1 and TRBJ2-7; D remains ambiguous. Trimming removed 0 bases from V and 4 bases from J, with 17 bases in between. This CDR3 is 16 amino acids long. Germline V gene sequence: CDR1 SGHRS, CDR2 YFSETQ. CDR3 loop: CASSLASPSPKYEQYF. CDR3 DNA sequence: TGCGCCAGCAGCTTGGCCAGCCCTTCACCTAAATACGAGCAGTACTTC.

A note on this clonotype: One base away lies a much larger clone, so this may be a sequencing read error. Since no conserved phenylalanine or tryptophan closes the CDR3, a read error is the likely cause. The chain links TRBV10-3 to TRBJ2-5, with D unresolved. CDR3 size: 12 residues. Per germline, CDR1 ENHRY and CDR2 SYGVKD. V was trimmed by 6 bases and J by 3 bases, leaving 8 bases between them. CDR3 loop: CAIRTGKETQYL. In DNA form, the CDR3 reads TGTGCCATCAGAACCGGAAAAGAGACCCAGTACTTG.

This chain uses TRBV4-1 with TRBJ2-5, with 15 nucleotides matching TRBD2. Trimming at V came to 5 bases and at J to 5 bases, leaving 0 bases not matched to a gene. The CDR3 length is 14 residues. The V gene's germline CDR1 is MGHRA and CDR2 YSYEKL. CDR3 in amino acids: CASSGLAGGETQYF. In DNA, the CDR3 is TGCGCCAGCAGCGGACTAGCGGGAGGGGAGACCCAGTACTTC.

This clonotype occurred a few times. The CDR3 sequence: CASSPRVGSGFQETQYF. The CDR3 nucleotides are TGTGCCAGCAGTCCGCGGGTGGGGAGCGGGTTTCAAGAGACCCAGTACTTC. The J gene is TRBJ2-5, the V gene TRBV12-3 or TRBV12-4; D possibly corresponds to TRBD2 (6 bases). This CDR3 is built from 17 residues. Trimming cost V 5 bases and J 2 bases, with 21 bases left between them.

This clonotype was seen a handful of times. The V and J genes are TRBV10-3 and TRBJ2-4; D remains ambiguous. The germline gives CDR1 ENHRY, CDR2 SYGVKD. V was cut by 3 bases and J by 0 bases, with 15 bases left in between. The CDR3 has 17 residues. CDR3 bases: TGTGCCATCAGTGACAGTGGGGTTCATGGAGCCAAAAACATTCAGTACTTC. It codes for CAISDSGVHGAKNIQYF.

This clonotype showed up just a few times. This sequence joins TRBV5-1 and TRBJ1-2; D not certain. Germline V CDR1 and CDR2: SGHRS, YFSETQ. The CDR3 has 18 amino acids. Trimming removed 1 base from V and 4 bases from J, with 23 bases in between. This chain's CDR3 is CASSLSSLRASKVYGYTF. CDR3 in DNA: TGCGCCAGCAGCTTGAGTTCCCTTAGGGCCTCGAAGGTCTATGGCTACACCTTC.

The chain carries TRBV3-1 and TRBJ1-5; possibly TRBD1 for D (5 bases). Trimming left V 7 bases short and J 0 bases short, with 13 bases between. The CDR3 has 15 amino acids. Looked up from germline, CDR1 is LGHDT and CDR2 is YNNKEL (reference sequence). This CDR3 reads CASNHRKYSNQPQHF. As DNA, the CDR3 is TGTGCCAGCAACCACAGGAAATATAGCAATCAGCCCCAGCATTTT.

In this sample, this clonotype turned up many times. This chain joins TRBV11-2 and TRBJ2-7; TRBD1 aligns across 9 bases. The CDR3 has 16 residues. With 5 bases clipped from V and 5 bases from J, the junction kept 13 bases outside the gene matches. Germline V CDR1 and CDR2: SGHAT, FQNNGV. CDR3 nucleotides: TGTGCCAGCAGCCTCACTTACGGACAGGGGTGGGACGAGCAGTACTTC. Its translation is CASSLTYGQGWDEQYF.

This clonotype was seen many times. The rearrangement uses TRBV6-2 or TRBV6-3 and TRBJ2-7; TRBD2 aligns across 9 bases. V gave up 7 bases and J gave up 2 bases; unmatched junction bases: 9. The germline CDR1 and CDR2 sequences are MNHEY and SVGEGT. The CDR3 has 15 residues. CDR3 sequence (DNA): TGTGCCAGCACCAACCCTCTAGCGGGAACCTACGAGCAGTACTTC. Its translation: CASTNPLAGTYEQYF.

The chain carries TRBV24-1 and TRBJ2-2, with D unclear. The ends were cut back, 7 bases at V and 0 bases at J, with 11 bases in the middle. Germline assignment: CDR1 KGHDR and CDR2 SFDVKD. This CDR3 comprises 15 residues. The CDR3 DNA follows: TGTGCCACCAGCTTGGGTCCCGCGAACACCGGGGAGCTGTTTTTT. Translated, it gives CATSLGPANTGELFF.

This clonotype has a count of ten or more. This chain connects TRBV9 to TRBJ2-1; TRBD2 agrees at 9 bases. J gave up 0 bases and V 7 bases, and 11 bases lay outside the gene matches. CDR1 is SGDLS and CDR2 is YYNGEE in the germline V gene. The CDR3 loop spans 17 amino acids. For the CDR3, the DNA is TGTGCCAGCGGGAGGAGCGGGGGGTTTAGCTCCTACAATGAGCAGTTCTTC. Protein: CASGRSGGFSSYNEQFF. The complete variable domain, with remaining parts taken from reference TRBV9 and TRBJ2-1, reads DSGVTQTPKHLITATGQRVTLRCSPRSGDLSVYWYQQSLDQGLQFLIQYYNGEERAKGNILERFSAQQFPDLHSELNLSSLELGDSALYFCASGRSGGFSSYNEQFFGPGTRLTVL.

This clonotype was found a few times. The CDR3 DNA sequence: TGTGCCAGCAACCTCTTAGCGGGCGACACCGGGGAGCTGTTTTTT. Protein product: CASNLLAGDTGELFF. The V gene is TRBV6-1, the J gene TRBJ2-2; the match to TRBD2 covers 7 bases. Germline values: CDR1 MNHNS, CDR2 SASEGT. There are 15 residues in the CDR3. Trimming cost V 7 bases and J 3 bases; bases outside gene matches: 8.

This rearrangement joins TRBV24-1 to TRBJ2-5, with unresolved D. This CDR3 has 14 amino acids. The ends were cut back, 4 bases at V and 3 bases at J, with 11 bases in the middle. The germline V gene has CDR1 KGHDR and CDR2 SFDVKD. The CDR3 protein is CATSDPGGKETQYF. The DNA for the CDR3 is TGTGCCACCAGTGACCCGGGCGGCAAAGAGACCCAGTACTTC.

V and J are TRBV29-1 and TRBJ2-7; 7 bases fit TRBD2. The CDR3 runs to 13 residues. Germline trimming cut 3 bases from V and 2 bases from J; bases unmatched to any gene: 4. CDR1 and CDR2 (germline): SQVTM, ANQGSEA. Here the CDR3 reads CSVETSRAYEQYF. CDR3 sequence (DNA): TGCAGCGTTGAGACTAGCCGGGCCTACGAGCAGTACTTC.

This rearrangement joins TRBV6-2 or TRBV6-3 to TRBJ2-7; the match to TRBD1 covers 8 bases. The CDR3 loop spans 12 amino acids. The germline CDR1 and CDR2 sequences are MNHEY and SVGEGT. Trimming removed 8 bases from V and 7 bases from J; junction bases left unmatched: 7. The CDR3 DNA reads TGTGCCAGCGGTACAGGGGGAAGGGAGCAGTACTTC. It yields the protein CASGTGGREQYF.

This clonotype was observed many times. The gene calls are TRBV5-5 and TRBJ1-6, with TRBD1 identical over 9 bases. This CDR3 spans 15 amino acids. Germline CDR1 and CDR2: SGHKS and YYEKEE (reference sequence). V lost 4 bases to trimming and J lost 11 bases; unmatched junction nucleotides: 10. The CDR3 nucleotides are TGTGCCAGCAGCGTACAGGGGGCCGACGTCACACCCCTCCACTTT. Translating it yields CASSVQGADVTPLHF.

The J gene is TRBJ2-1, the V gene TRBV7-2; D unresolved. Trimming pared 3 bases from V and 8 bases from J, leaving 8 bases between. This CDR3 has 12 residues. In germline, CDR1 is SGHTA, CDR2 FQGNSA. The CDR3 coding sequence is TGTGCCAGCAGCTTTCCCCCGGATGAGCAGTTCTTC. Residues: CASSFPPDEQFF.